The clone carrying this TCR beta chain was observed at least ten times. Its antigen is as yet unknown. The CDR3 runs to 15 residues. V was clipped by 3 bases and J by 0 bases; unmatched bases: 2. Germline lookup yields CDR1 SGHRS and CDR2 YFSETQ. TCRdb re-derived calls from the PCR reads in MiXCR, one entry per CDR3 protein. The profile shows about half a million distinct CDR3 sequences, around a fifth of them singletons. The data stem from a study of molecular identifiers for immune sequencing clone quantification. Study-level results: One cell's worth of spiked Jurkat TCR RNA was reportedly detectable among approximately 980,000 naive cells.

The V and J genes are TRBV5-1 and TRBJ2-1; 8 positions agree with TRBD1. This TCR derives from a human donor in good health. Some libraries in this study had Jurkat cell RNA spiked in. The sample was naive CD8+ T cells from blood, with Jurkat cell RNA spiked in. Subset here: FACS-sorted CD8+CD4-CCR7+CD45RA+ naive T cells. The CDR3 coding sequence is TGCGCCAGCAGCTATACAGGGGGCTCCTACAATGAGCAGTTCTTC. Its protein is CASSYTGGSYNEQFF.